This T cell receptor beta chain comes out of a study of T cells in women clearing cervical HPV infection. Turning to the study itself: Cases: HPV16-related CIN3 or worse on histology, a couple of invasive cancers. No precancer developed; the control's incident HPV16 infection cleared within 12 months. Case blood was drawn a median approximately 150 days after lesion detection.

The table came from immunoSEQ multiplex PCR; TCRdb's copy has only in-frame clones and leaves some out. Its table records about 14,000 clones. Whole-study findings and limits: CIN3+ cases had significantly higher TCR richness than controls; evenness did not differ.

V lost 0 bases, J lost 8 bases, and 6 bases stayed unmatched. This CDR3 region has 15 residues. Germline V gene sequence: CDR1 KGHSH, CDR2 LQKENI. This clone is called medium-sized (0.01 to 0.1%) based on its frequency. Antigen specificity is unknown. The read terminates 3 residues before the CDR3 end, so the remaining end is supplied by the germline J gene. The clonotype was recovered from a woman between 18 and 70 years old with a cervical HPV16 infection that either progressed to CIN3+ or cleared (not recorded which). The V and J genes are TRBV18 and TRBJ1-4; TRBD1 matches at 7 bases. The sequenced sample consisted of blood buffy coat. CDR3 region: CASSPPAGGEEKLFF. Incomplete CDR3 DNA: TGTGCCAGCTCACCACCGGCAGGGGGAGAAGAAAAA.